These 3 T cell receptor beta chains were sequenced from one sample in a study of T cell changes during pregnancy in multiple sclerosis. Measured with immunoSEQ multiplex PCR; TCRdb has only the in-frame clones, and not every one. The repertoire holds about 93,000 clones, with almost 95% as singletons. The sample in question was peripheral blood, obtained after pregnancy. These receptors were collected from a female donor with multiple sclerosis, enrolled in a pregnancy study.

The chain employs TRBV7-8 and TRBJ2-7; D perhaps matches TRBD2 (5 bases). Trimming removed 3 bases from V and 3 bases from J, with 12 bases in between. Germline-derived CDR1 and CDR2 are SGHVS and FQNEAQ. The CDR3 totals 14 residues. The CDR3 DNA follows: TGTGCCAGCAGCTTGCGGCCAGGACTCTACGAGCAGTACTTC. Its protein is CASSLRPGLYEQYF.

The rearrangement uses TRBV6-5 and TRBJ1-4; 7 bases are a match to TRBD1. This CDR3 has 15 residues. The germline gives CDR1 MNHEY, CDR2 SVGAGI. Trimming at V came to 6 bases and at J to 5 bases, leaving 9 bases not matched to a gene. The DNA for the CDR3 is TGTGCCAGCAGGGACCCAGGGGGGAGGAATGAAAAACTGTTTTTT. Protein product: CASRDPGGRNEKLFF.

The chain couples TRBV7-9 to TRBJ2-4; TRBD1 is a possible D gene (5 bases). Deletions cut 5 bases from V and 6 bases from J, with 17 bases between. This CDR3 has 15 residues. Germline V lookup: CDR1 SEHNR, CDR2 FQNEAQ (reference sequence). The CDR3 reads CASSLTQDSLNIQYF. CDR3 sequence (DNA): TGTGCCAGCAGCCTAACCCAAGACAGTTTAAACATTCAGTACTTC.